This T cell receptor (beta chain) is from a study of chemoradiotherapy in HPV16-positive cancers. Clones were sequenced by immunoSEQ multiplex PCR, and TCRdb holds only the in-frame ones, with some missing. The table shows approximately 8,500 clones, with over 65% occurring only once. The receptor's source is a human donor with HPV-associated anogenital cancer. The sample was taken from a patient who underwent chemoradiotherapy.

CDR3 protein: CASSSGLAGTEQFF. The CDR3 DNA is TGTGCCAGCAGCTCCGGACTAGCGGGAACTGAGCAGTTCTTC. The chain combines TRBV7-2 with TRBJ2-1; 12 positions agree with TRBD2. V dropped 4 bases and J dropped 9; count of bases not matched to a gene: 4. CDR3 size: 14 residues. Germline V CDR1 and CDR2: SGHTA, FQGNSA.